These T cell receptor beta chains were read from a single sample in a study of blood T cell repertoires in COVID-19. TCRdb keeps only in-frame clones here, not all; method: immunoSEQ multiplex PCR. The sample includes 100,000 to 120,000 clones, 80% to 90% of them seen just once. The sequencing sample was made of peripheral blood. These receptors were collected from a man aged 35 to 55 with acute or convalescent COVID-19. Each CDR3 is given with its conserved first and last residue. Each record gives: J gene, D gene, clone size, V gene, CDR3 DNA, CDR3 protein. D genes are given only for firm matches. The listing skips clone size in some rows; elsewhere it reads once, few, many or a size class.

>TRBJ2-1|TRBD1|.|TRBV19
TGTGCCAGTAGTATAATGGGGACAGGACTATGGGAGCAGTTCTTC
CASSIMGTGLWEQFF
>TRBJ2-7|.|.|TRBV7-2
TGTGCCAGCAGCCCGGACTATGAGTCCAGCTCCCACGAGCAGTACTTC
CASSPDYESSSHEQYF
>TRBJ2-7|.|.|TRBV7-9
TGTGCCAGCAGCTTAGCGGCAGGGGCCCTTCACGAGCAGTACTTC
CASSLAAGALHEQYF
>TRBJ1-6|.|.|TRBV14
TGTGCCAGCAGCCAAGATCTTAGGAGCTCCTATAATTCACCCCTCCACTTT
CASSQDLRSSYNSPLHF
>TRBJ2-7|.|.|TRBV12-5
TGTGCTAGTGGCTCACCCAGCTACGAGCAGTACTTC
CASGSPSYEQYF
>TRBJ2-7|TRBD1|.|TRBV7-9
TGTGCCAGCAGCTCACAGGGGATCCCCTACGAGCAGTACTTC
CASSSQGIPYEQYF
>TRBJ1-3|.|.|TRBV7-5
TGTGTCAGAAGCTTAGACCCTGCAAGCCTCCCGTTTGATTGCTCTGGAAACACCATATATTTT
CVRSLDPASLPFDCSGNTIYF
>TRBJ1-1|TRBD1|.|TRBV29-1
TGCAGCGTTGCCCCGGGACAGGGAATCGTGGCTTTCTTT
CSVAPGQGIVAFF
>TRBJ1-1|TRBD1|.|TRBV10-3
TGTGCCATCAGTGAGACCGACAGGGACGACGACACTGAAGCTTTCTTT
CAISETDRDDDTEAFF
>TRBJ1-4|.|.|TRBV7-6
TGTGCCAGCAGCTTCTCCGCGGGGACAACTAATGAAAAACTGTTTTTT
CASSFSAGTTNEKLFF
>TRBJ2-7|TRBD1|.|TRBV2
TGTGCCAGCAGGCCTGGGACAGGGACATACGAGCAGTACTTC
CASRPGTGTYEQYF
>TRBJ2-1|TRBD2|.|TRBV5-4
TGTGCCAGCAGCTTGGCTTCGGGACTAACGAGCTATGAGCAGTTCTTC
CASSLASGLTSYEQFF
>TRBJ2-7|TRBD1|.|TRBV9
TGTGCCAGCAGCGTAAGCCCCGGGACAGGGGACTACGAGCAGTACTTC
CASSVSPGTGDYEQYF
>TRBJ2-1|.|.|TRBV2
TGTGCCAGCAGGGCCGACTATTCTGAGCAGTTCTTC
CASRADYSEQFF
>TRBJ1-2|TRBD1|.|TRBV9
TGTGCCAGCAGCACAACCACCGACAGGGGAGGGTGGTACACCTTC
CASSTTTDRGGWYTF
>TRBJ1-4|.|.|TRBV29-1
TGCAGCGTTTTAGGGGAAACTAATGAAAAACTGTTTTTT
CSVLGETNEKLFF
>TRBJ1-3|TRBD1|.|TRBV19
TGTGCCAGTAGTACCGGGACAGGGTCCACTGGAAACACCATATATTTT
CASSTGTGSTGNTIYF
>TRBJ2-7|.|once|TRBV4-1
TGCGCCAGCAGCCAAGGGTCAGGGGCCTACGAGCAGTACTTC
CASSQGSGAYEQYF
>TRBJ2-3|.|.|TRBV4-3
TGCGCCAGCAGCCAAAAGGGGATAAGCACAGATACGCAGTATTTT
CASSQKGISTDTQYF
>TRBJ1-1|.|once|TRBV29-1
TGCAGCGTCACCAGGGCTATGAACACTGAAGCTTTCTTT
CSVTRAMNTEAFF